This TCR beta chain came from a study of cytomegalovirus exposure and HLA in healthy donors. The length of the CDR3 is 16 residues. With 4 bases removed from V and 0 bases from J, the gap between germline ends came to 15 bases. CDR1 and CDR2 (germline): SGHDN, FVKESK. Turning to this clone: The antigen remains undetermined.

Whole-study findings and limits: Sequencing depth roughly uniform across donors was assumed in presence/absence analyses. Later work found that TCR association rates differed between HLA loci; DRB1 had the most and HLA-C the fewest.

PCR employed 60 Vbeta and 13 Jbeta primers. The protocol was immunoSEQ multiplex PCR, while the TCRdb copy is restricted to in-frame clones and leaves out a portion. This sample yields 30,000 to 40,000 clones, of which approximately 75% are seen a single time; approximately 3.5% belongs to the top ten. Sequencing was carried out using PBMCs. The receptor was derived from a man aged 40-50 years in good health and CMV-seronegative. The chain is built from TRBV14 and TRBJ1-2, with D perhaps TRBD1 (5 bases). The CDR3 reads CASSPAGRNSNYGYTF. The CDR3, as DNA: TGTGCCAGCAGCCCAGCGGGACGGAACTCTAACTATGGCTACACCTTC.